This T cell receptor beta chain was observed in a study of T cells after yellow fever vaccination. Whole-study context: It was SMART-Seq v4 Ultra Low Input that prepared the fractions with low cell numbers. Overall study results and limits: The bulk population could contribute abundant contaminating clonotypes to FACS-sorted repertoires. Among primary-vaccination clones, most reappeared after the booster, at almost 98% for CD4 and more than 75% for CD8.

Germline V CDR1 and CDR2: MNHEY, SVGEGT. V lost 3 bases and J 9 bases, leaving 6 bases between the germline ends. This CDR3 region has 11 residues. The table lists this clonotype with many counts. Its antigen is undetermined. Template switching by 5'RACE produced TCR cDNA, adding a universal primer site and UMIs. TCRdb processed the 5' RACE reads anew with MiXCR; each CDR3 protein has one entry. The data contain 150,000 to 200,000 distinct CDR3 sequences, about 6.2% of them singletons. The clonotype was recovered from a young man who received the YFV17D yellow fever vaccine. This sequence joins TRBV6-2 or TRBV6-3 and TRBJ2-1; no clear D. This specimen was CD4+ T cells sorted from PBMCs, taken on the day of the first yellow fever vaccination. CDR3 amino acids: CASSYDREQFF. CDR3 sequence (DNA): TGTGCCAGCAGTTATGACCGTGAGCAGTTCTTC.